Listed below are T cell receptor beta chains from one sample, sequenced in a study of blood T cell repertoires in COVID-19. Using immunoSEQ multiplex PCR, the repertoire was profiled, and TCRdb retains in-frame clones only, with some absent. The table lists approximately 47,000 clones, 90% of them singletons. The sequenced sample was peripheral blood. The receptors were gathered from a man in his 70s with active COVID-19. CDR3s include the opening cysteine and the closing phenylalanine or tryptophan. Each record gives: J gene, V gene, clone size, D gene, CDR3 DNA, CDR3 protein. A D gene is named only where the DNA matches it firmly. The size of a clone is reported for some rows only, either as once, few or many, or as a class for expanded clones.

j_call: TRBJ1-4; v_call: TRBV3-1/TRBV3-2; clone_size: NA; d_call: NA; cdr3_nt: TGTGCCAGCAGCCAAGGAGGCCTCGACAGGACGCCCAATGAAAAACTGTTTTTT; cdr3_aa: CASSQGGLDRTPNEKLFF
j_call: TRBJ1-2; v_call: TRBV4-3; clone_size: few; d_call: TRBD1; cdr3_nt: TGCGCCAGCAGCCCCGACAGGGATTTTAACTATGGCTACACCTTC; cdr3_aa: CASSPDRDFNYGYTF
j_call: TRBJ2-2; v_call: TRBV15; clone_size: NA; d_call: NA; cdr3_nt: TGTGCCACCAGCAGAGATCAAGCGGTGAACACCGGGGAGCTGTTTTTT; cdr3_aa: CATSRDQAVNTGELFF
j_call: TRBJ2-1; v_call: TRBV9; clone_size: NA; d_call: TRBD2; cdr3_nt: TGTGCCAGCAGCCTCCAAGCGGGAGTTGGTTACAATGAGCAGTTCTTC; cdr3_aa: CASSLQAGVGYNEQFF
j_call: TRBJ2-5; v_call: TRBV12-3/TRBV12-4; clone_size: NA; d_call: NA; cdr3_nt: TGTGCCAGCAGTTTGTTGGCGGGGGCGACCCAGTACTTC; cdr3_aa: CASSLLAGATQYF
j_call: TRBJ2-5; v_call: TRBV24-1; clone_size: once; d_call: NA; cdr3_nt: TGTGCCACCAGTGATTTTGTTGAACAGGGAGAGTGGGAGACCCAGTACTTC; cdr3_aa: CATSDFVEQGEWETQYF
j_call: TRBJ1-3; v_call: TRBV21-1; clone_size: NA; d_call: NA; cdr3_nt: TGTGCCAGCAGCCTGCCCCGGGGGACGGGGGGAAACACCATATATTTT; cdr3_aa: CASSLPRGTGGNTIYF
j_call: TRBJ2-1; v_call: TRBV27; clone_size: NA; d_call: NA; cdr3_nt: TGTGCCAGCAGTCCGGGAGGGGGCCCCTCCTACAATGAGCAGTTCTTC; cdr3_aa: CASSPGGGPSYNEQFF
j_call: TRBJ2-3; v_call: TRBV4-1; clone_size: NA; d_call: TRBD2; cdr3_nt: TGCGCCAGCAGGCAGGGGAGCGGGAGGAACACAGATACGCAGTATTTT; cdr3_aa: CASRQGSGRNTDTQYF
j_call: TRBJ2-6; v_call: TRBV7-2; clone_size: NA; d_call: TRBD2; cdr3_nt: TGTGCCAGCAGCTTAGCGGGAGGGACTTGGGGCTCTGGGGCCAACGTCCTGACTTTC; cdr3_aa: CASSLAGGTWGSGANVLTF